One TCR beta chain is described in this entry. The antigen remains unidentified. The sample holds other DNA sequences that translate to the same CDR3. The data are from a study of shared clonotypes between healthy human individuals. Study findings and constraints: Memory subsets had estimated richness that was generally smaller than that of naive subsets.

The method was immunoSEQ multiplex PCR; TCRdb's version includes in-frame clones alone and lacks a portion of them. The sample lists about 2.4 million clones; 90% to 95% were seen once. This TCR was sampled from a man aged 18 to 30 in good health. Material: naive CD4+ T cells sorted from blood. Subset of the sample: CD45RA+ positively selected.

The CDR3 here is CASSPQGTDTQYF. Written as DNA, the CDR3 is TGTGCCAGCAGCCCCCAAGGGACAGATACGCAGTATTTT. This sequence joins TRBV13 and TRBJ2-3; no firm D call. V was clipped by 5 bases and J by 3 bases, with 9 bases between them. This CDR3 contains 13 residues. CDR1 and CDR2 from the germline V gene are PRHDT and FYEKMQ (reference sequence).